Below, 10 T cell receptor beta chains from the same sample are listed, as sequenced in a study of CD8 T cells in ankylosing spondylitis (dated by TCRdb to about 2017). Libraries were made using 5' RACE. The sample was run on an Illumina HiSeq 2500. TCRdb trimmed public reads at Q25 via fastp, called clones via MiXCR and kept in-frame beta chains. Merged by CDR3 protein, the rows form single entries marked with the most common genes and DNA. The sample yields some 240,000 distinct CDR3 sequences; roughly 25% were counted once. The biggest ten clones account for around 0.64% of the sample. Sequences were obtained from blood, either unsorted or a sorted T cell fraction (not recorded which). All receptors come from a male donor with ankylosing spondylitis or in good health (not recorded which).

This clonotype occurred a few times. The chain couples TRBV6-5 to TRBJ1-4, with D unresolved. V was shortened by 10 bases and J by 1 base, with 7 bases between the two germline ends. The CDR3 covers 12 residues. CDR1 and CDR2 (germline): MNHEY, SVGAGI. The CDR3 reads CATGRTNEKLFF. The CDR3 DNA follows: TGTGCCACCGGGAGAACTAATGAAAAACTGTTTTTT.

The gene calls are TRBV28 and TRBJ2-7; TRBD1 matches at 10 bases. Germline V CDR1 and CDR2: MDHEN, SYDVKM. Trimming at V came to 5 bases and at J to 1 base, leaving 8 bases not matched to a gene. The CDR3 sequence is 16 residues long. CDR3 nucleotide sequence: TGTGCCAGCAGTCCTGCCGGGGACAGGGGATCCTACGAGCAGTACTTC. This translates into CASSPAGDRGSYEQYF.

This clonotype was recorded many times. The V and J genes are TRBV11-2 and TRBJ2-5; D perhaps matches TRBD2 (6 bases). With 1 base removed from V and 4 bases from J, the gap between germline ends came to 13 bases. The CDR3 has 15 amino acids. Germline-derived CDR1 and CDR2 are SGHAT and FQNNGV. CDR3 sequence (DNA): TGTGCCAGCAGCTTAGTGGTAAAGGGAGGAGAGACCCAGTACTTC. Protein product: CASSLVVKGGETQYF.

This clonotype showed up just a few times. CDR3 loop: CASSQGTSGRNEQFF. The CDR3 DNA sequence: TGTGCCAGCAGTCAAGGGACTAGCGGAAGGAATGAGCAGTTCTTC. The chain uses TRBV12-3 or TRBV12-4 and TRBJ2-1, with TRBD2 identical over 11 bases. J lost 7 bases, V lost 5 bases, and 7 bases had no gene match. This CDR3 spans 15 amino acids.

This chain joins TRBV5-1 and TRBJ2-3, with unresolved D. V shed 2 bases and J shed 0 bases, with 7 bases lying between them. Per germline, CDR1 SGHRS and CDR2 YFSETQ. The CDR3 covers 14 residues. CDR3 nucleotide sequence: TGCGCCAGCAGCTTATTTCAGAGCACAGATACGCAGTATTTT. The encoded protein is CASSLFQSTDTQYF.

This clonotype was recorded many times. The rearrangement uses TRBV9 and TRBJ2-5; D unclear. Germline V gives CDR1 SGDLS, CDR2 YYNGEE. The CDR3 has 12 residues. The V and J ends lost 2 bases and 4 bases respectively, with 6 bases between them. The chain's CDR3 is CASSVPGETQYF. The CDR3 coding sequence is TGTGCCAGCAGCGTCCCGGGAGAGACCCAGTACTTC.

This clonotype appeared many times. The chain uses TRBV24-1 and TRBJ2-2, with TRBD1 matching over 9 bases. V trimming: 9 bases; J trimming: 6 bases; junction bases outside the gene matches: 4. There are 13 residues in the CDR3. The germline gives CDR1 KGHDR, CDR2 SFDVKD. Here the CDR3 reads CATGQGLAGELFF. The CDR3 DNA is TGTGCCACCGGACAGGGGTTAGCCGGGGAGCTGTTTTTT.

There are a few counts of this clonotype. The rearrangement links TRBV12-3 or TRBV12-4 to TRBJ2-5; 11 positions match TRBD1. This CDR3 comprises 15 residues. V trimming: 4 bases; J trimming: 3 bases; junction bases outside the gene matches: 4. Written as DNA, the CDR3 is TGTGCCAGCAGTTGGGACAGGGGGGGAAAAGAGACCCAGTACTTC. Protein product: CASSWDRGGKETQYF.

This clonotype appeared many times. The chain recombines TRBV20-1 with TRBJ2-1, with 7 positions matching TRBD2. Germline loops: CDR1 DFQATT, CDR2 SNEGSKA (reference sequence). The J segment lost 5 bases and the V segment lost 5 bases, leaving 12 bases of the junction unmatched. CDR3 length: 15 residues. The CDR3 coding sequence is TGCAGTGCTGCCGAACCTAGCGGAACACACAATGAGCAGTTCTTC. Its translation is CSAAEPSGTHNEQFF.

This rearrangement joins TRBV20-1 to TRBJ2-7, with 8 positions matching TRBD1. V lost 2 bases to trimming and J lost 6 bases; unmatched junction nucleotides: 3. This CDR3 is 12 amino acids long. Germline values: CDR1 DFQATT, CDR2 SNEGSKA (reference sequence). The CDR3, as DNA: TGCAGTGCTAGACTCACAGGGGGCGAGCAGTACTTC. This encodes CSARLTGGEQYF.